This TCR beta chain was found in a study of T cell repertoires in cytomegalovirus infection. Study as a whole: CMV epitopes, recently identified HLA-C-restricted and well-studied HLA-B-restricted, were used. Public TCR beta signature analysis indicated the presence of both CMV infection and matching HLA type.

Study-level results: Frequencies of public TCR beta families were cumulated, and this identified carriers of CMV plus the relevant HLA. In two of eight donors, the top clonotype was HLA-C-restricted CMV-specific.

TCRdb called the reads again in MiXCR, with one record for every CDR3 protein. The sample records about half a million distinct CDR3 sequences, 33% being singletons. There are many counts of this clonotype. Its specificity is not known. The sample in question was cultured PBMCs, obtained from culture after CMV antigen stimulation. The receptor's source is a human donor in good health (CMV status not recorded). Some clones in this sample may be carry-over from other donors' samples.

DNA of the CDR3: TGTGCCAGCAGTTATGGTCGACATGGAAATCAGCCCCAGCATTTT. Amino acid sequence: CASSYGRHGNQPQHF. The chain is built from TRBV12-3 or TRBV12-4 and TRBJ1-5; D is ambiguous. V dropped 4 bases and J dropped 4 bases, with 14 bases sitting between them. CDR3 length: 15 amino acids.